This TCR beta chain was retrieved from a study of blood T cells in healthy people across ages. PCR was performed a second time for about 7 to 11 cycles using a sample-barcoded 5' primer and a J-beta primer mix. Every single cDNA molecule received a tag from a template-switch adaptor with 12 random nucleotides. One entry per CDR3 protein results from TCRdb running MiXCR on the 5' RACE reads. The table has some 1.8 million distinct CDR3 sequences, about 39% seen once. Broader study findings: Leaving the PBMCs unsorted stopped any conclusive comparison of naive versus antigen-experienced cells.

Donors each provided roughly 9.6 milliliters of peripheral blood. This clonotype showed up just a few times. Its antigen is not known. CDR1 is ENHRY and CDR2 is SYGVKD in the germline V gene. V dropped 3 bases and J dropped 2 bases, with 12 bases sitting between them. CDR3 length: 15 residues. The source of this sequence is a human donor in good health. The rearrangement links TRBV10-3 to TRBJ2-3; D not certain. What was sequenced was blood. The CDR3 DNA sequence: TGTGCCATCAGTGAAAACCGCGCGGACACAGATACGCAGTATTTT. It yields the protein CAISENRADTDTQYF.